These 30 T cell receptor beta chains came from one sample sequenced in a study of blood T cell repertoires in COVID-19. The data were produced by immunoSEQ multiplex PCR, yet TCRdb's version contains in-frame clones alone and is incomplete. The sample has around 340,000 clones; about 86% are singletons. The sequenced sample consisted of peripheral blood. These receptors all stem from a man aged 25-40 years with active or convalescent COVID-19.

CDR3 sequence: CASSVATGSQPQHF. The CDR3 DNA reads as TGTGCCAGCAGCGTAGCTACGGGAAGCCAGCCCCAGCATTTT. The V gene is TRBV9, the J gene TRBJ1-5; D unclear. The CDR3 loop spans 14 amino acids. CDR1 and CDR2 from the germline V gene are SGDLS and YYNGEE. V was cut by 0 bases and J by 7 bases, with 11 bases left in between. Filled out from reference TRBV9 and TRBJ1-5, the complete variable domain reads DSGVTQTPKHLITATGQRVTLRCSPRSGDLSVYWYQQSLDQGLQFLIQYYNGEERAKGNILERFSAQQFPDLHSELNLSSLELGDSALYFCASSVATGSQPQHFGDGTRLSIL.

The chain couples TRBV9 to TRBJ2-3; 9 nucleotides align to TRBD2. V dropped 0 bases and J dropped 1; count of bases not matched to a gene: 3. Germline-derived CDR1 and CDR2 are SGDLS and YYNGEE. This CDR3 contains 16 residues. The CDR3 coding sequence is TGTGCCAGCAGCGTAGTTCCTAGCGGGGGCACAGATACGCAGTATTTT. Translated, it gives CASSVVPSGGTDTQYF. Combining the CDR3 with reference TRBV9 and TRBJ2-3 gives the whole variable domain DSGVTQTPKHLITATGQRVTLRCSPRSGDLSVYWYQQSLDQGLQFLIQYYNGEERAKGNILERFSAQQFPDLHSELNLSSLELGDSALYFCASSVVPSGGTDTQYFGPGTRLTVL.

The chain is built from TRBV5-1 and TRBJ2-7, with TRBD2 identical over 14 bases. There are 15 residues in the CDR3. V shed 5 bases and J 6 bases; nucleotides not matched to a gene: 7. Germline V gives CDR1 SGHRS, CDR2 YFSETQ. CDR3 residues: CASSQGTSGSSEQYF. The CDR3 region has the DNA TGCGCCAGCAGTCAGGGGACTAGCGGGAGCTCCGAGCAGTACTTC.

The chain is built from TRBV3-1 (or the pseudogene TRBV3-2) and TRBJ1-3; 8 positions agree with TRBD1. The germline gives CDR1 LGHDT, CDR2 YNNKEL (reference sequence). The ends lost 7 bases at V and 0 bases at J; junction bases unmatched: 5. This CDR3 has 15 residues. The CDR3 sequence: CASTQGASSGNTIYF. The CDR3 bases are TGTGCCAGCACCCAGGGGGCCAGCTCTGGAAACACCATATATTTT.

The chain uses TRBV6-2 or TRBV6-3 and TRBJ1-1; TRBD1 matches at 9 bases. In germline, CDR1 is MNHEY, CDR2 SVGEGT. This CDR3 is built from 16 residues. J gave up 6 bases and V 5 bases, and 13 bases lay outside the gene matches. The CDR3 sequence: CASSQGTGKMRPEAFF. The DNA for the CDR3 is TGTGCCAGCAGTCAGGGGACAGGGAAAATGAGACCTGAAGCTTTCTTT.

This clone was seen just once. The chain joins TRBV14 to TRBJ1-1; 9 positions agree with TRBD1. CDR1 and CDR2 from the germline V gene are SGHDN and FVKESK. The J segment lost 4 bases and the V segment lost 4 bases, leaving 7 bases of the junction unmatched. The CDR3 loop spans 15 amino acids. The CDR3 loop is CASSRSRTGATEAFF. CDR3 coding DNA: TGTGCCAGCAGCCGCTCCCGGACAGGGGCCACTGAAGCTTTCTTT.

The CDR3 DNA reads TGTGCCAGCAGCTTTGAGACTAGCGCGTCCTACGAGCAGTACTTC. This gives the protein CASSFETSASYEQYF. The V and J genes are TRBV9 and TRBJ2-7; 8 bases align to TRBD2. The germline V gene encodes CDR1 SGDLS and CDR2 YYNGEE. The CDR3 has 15 amino acids. With 4 bases clipped from V and 1 base from J, the junction kept 7 bases outside the gene matches.

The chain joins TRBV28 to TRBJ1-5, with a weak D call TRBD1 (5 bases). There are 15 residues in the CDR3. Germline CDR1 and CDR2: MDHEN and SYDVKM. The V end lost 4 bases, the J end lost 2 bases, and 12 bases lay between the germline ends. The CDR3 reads CASSSGEVRNQPQHF. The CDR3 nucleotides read TGTGCCAGCAGTTCGGGGGAGGTTCGCAATCAGCCCCAGCATTTT. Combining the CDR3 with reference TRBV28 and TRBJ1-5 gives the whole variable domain DVKVTQSSRYLVKRTGEKVFLECVQDMDHENMFWYRQDPGLGLRLIYFSYDVKMKEKGDIPEGYSVSREKKERFSLILESASTNQTSMYLCASSSGEVRNQPQHFGDGTRLSIL.

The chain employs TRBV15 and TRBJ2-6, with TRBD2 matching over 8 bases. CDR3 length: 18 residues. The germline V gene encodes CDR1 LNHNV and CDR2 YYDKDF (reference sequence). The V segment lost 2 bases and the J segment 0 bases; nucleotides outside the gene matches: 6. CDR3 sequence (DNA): TGTGCCACCAGCAGAACCGGGACTAGTCACTCTGGGGCCAACGTCCTGACTTTC. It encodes CATSRTGTSHSGANVLTF. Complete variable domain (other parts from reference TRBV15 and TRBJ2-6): DAMVIQNPRYQVTQFGKPVTLSCSQTLNHNVMYWYQQKSSQAPKLLFHYYDKDFNNEADTPDNFQSRRPNTSFCFLDIRSPGLGDTAMYLCATSRTGTSHSGANVLTFGAGSRLTVL.

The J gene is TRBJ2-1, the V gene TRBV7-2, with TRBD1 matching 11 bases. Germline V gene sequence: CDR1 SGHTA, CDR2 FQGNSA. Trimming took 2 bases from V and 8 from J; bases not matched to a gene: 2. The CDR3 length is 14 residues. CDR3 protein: CASSLQGQGDEQFF. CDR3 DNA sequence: TGTGCCAGCAGCTTACAGGGACAGGGGGATGAGCAGTTCTTC.

CDR3 residues: CASRRGGQGNQPQHF. The CDR3 nucleotides read TGTGCCAGCAGGCGCGGGGGACAGGGCAATCAGCCCCAGCATTTT. The chain is built from TRBV6-5 and TRBJ1-5; 8 nucleotides line up with TRBD1. Germline trimming cut 6 bases from V and 2 bases from J; bases unmatched to any gene: 6. CDR1 is MNHEY and CDR2 is SVGAGI in the germline V gene. There are 15 residues in the CDR3.

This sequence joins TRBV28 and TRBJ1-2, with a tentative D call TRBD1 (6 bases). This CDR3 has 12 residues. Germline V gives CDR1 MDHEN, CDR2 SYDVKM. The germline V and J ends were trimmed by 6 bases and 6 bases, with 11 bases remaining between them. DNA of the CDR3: TGTGCCAGCAGCGCGCCAGGGGATGGCTACACCTTC. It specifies CASSAPGDGYTF.

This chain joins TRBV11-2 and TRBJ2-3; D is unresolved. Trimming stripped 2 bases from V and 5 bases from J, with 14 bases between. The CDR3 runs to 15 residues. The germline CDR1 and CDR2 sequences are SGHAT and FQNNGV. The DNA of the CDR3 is TGTGCCAGCAGCTTATACCAAAGCTTTCGAGATACGCAGTATTTT. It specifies CASSLYQSFRDTQYF. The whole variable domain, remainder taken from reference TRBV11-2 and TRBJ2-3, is EAGVAQSPRYKIIEKRQSVAFWCNPISGHATLYWYQQILGQGPKLLIQFQNNGVVDDSQLPKDRFSAERLKGVDSTLKIQPAKLEDSAVYLCASSLYQSFRDTQYFGPGTRLTVL.

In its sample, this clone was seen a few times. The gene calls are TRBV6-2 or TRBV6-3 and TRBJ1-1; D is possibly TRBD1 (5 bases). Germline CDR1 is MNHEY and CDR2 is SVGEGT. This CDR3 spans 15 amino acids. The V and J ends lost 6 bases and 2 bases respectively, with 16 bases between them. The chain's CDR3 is CASSPSPGVNTEAFF. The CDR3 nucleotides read TGTGCCAGCAGCCCCTCGCCGGGGGTCAACACTGAAGCTTTCTTT.

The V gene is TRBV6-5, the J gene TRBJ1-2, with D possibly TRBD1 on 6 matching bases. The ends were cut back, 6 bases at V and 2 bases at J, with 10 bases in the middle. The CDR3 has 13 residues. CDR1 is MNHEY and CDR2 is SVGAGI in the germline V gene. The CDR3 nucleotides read TGTGCCAGCAGAAACACAGGGAACTATGGCTACACCTTC. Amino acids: CASRNTGNYGYTF.

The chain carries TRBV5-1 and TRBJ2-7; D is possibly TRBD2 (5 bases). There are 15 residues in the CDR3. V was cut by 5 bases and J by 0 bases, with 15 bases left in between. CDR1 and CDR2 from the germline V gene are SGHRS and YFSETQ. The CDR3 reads CASSLASPVSYEQYF. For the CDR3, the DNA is TGCGCCAGCAGTTTAGCGTCGCCTGTCTCCTACGAGCAGTACTTC. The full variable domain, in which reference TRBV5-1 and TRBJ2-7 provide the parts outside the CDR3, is KAGVTQTPRYLIKTRGQQVTLSCSPISGHRSVSWYQQTPGQGLQFLFEYFSETQRNKGNFPGRFSGRQFSNSRSEMNVSTLELGDSALYLCASSLASPVSYEQYFGPGTRLTVT.

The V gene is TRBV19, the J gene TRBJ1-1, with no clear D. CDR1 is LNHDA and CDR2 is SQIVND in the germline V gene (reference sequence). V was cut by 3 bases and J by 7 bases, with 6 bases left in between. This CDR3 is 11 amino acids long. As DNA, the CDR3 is TGTGCCAGTAGTATGAGAGGTGAAGCTTTCTTT. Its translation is CASSMRGEAFF.

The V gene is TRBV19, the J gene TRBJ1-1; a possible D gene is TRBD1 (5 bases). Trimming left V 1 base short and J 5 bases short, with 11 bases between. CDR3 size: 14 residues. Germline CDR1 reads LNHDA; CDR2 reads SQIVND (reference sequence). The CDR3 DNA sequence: TGTGCCAGTAGTATAGGGAGAGGGACTACTGAAGCTTTCTTT. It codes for CASSIGRGTTEAFF.

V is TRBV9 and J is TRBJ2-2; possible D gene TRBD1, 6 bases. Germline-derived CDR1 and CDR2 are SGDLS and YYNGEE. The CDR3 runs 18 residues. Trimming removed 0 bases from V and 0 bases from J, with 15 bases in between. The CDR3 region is CASSVGPGAGANTGELFF. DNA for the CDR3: TGTGCCAGCAGCGTAGGCCCCGGGGCAGGGGCGAACACCGGGGAGCTGTTTTTT.

CDR3 coding DNA: TGTGCTAGTGGTCTGACATGGACTAGCGGGGGAGCAGAGACCCAGTACTTC. This sequence encodes CASGLTWTSGGAETQYF. This rearrangement joins TRBV12-5 to TRBJ2-5; TRBD2 agrees at 13 bases. Trimming at V came to 5 bases and at J to 4 bases, leaving 10 bases not matched to a gene. CDR1 LGHNT and CDR2 FRNRAP come from the germline V gene. The CDR3 is made up of 17 amino acids.

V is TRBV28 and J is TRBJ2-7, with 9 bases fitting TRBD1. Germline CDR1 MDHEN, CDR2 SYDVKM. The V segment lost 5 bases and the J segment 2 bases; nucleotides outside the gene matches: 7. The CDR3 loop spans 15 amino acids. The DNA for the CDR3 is TGTGCCAGCAGTATGCGACAGGGGGTAGCCTACGAGCAGTACTTC. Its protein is CASSMRQGVAYEQYF.

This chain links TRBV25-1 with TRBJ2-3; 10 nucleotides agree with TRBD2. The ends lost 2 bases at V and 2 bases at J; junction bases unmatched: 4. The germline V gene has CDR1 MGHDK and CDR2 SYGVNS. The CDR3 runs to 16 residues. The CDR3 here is CASSEPSGGFTDTQYF. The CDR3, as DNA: TGTGCCAGCAGTGAACCTAGCGGGGGTTTCACAGATACGCAGTATTTT. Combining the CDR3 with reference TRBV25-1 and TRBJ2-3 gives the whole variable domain EADIYQTPRYLVIGTGKKITLECSQTMGHDKMYWYQQDPGMELHLIHYSYGVNSTEKGDLSSESTVSRIRTEHFPLTLESARPSHTSQYLCASSEPSGGFTDTQYFGPGTRLTVL.

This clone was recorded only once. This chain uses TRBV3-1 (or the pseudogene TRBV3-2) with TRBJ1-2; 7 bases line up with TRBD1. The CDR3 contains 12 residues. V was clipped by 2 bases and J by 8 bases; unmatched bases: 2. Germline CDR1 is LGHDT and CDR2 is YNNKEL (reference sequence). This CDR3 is CASSQLGGGYTF. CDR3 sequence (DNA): TGTGCCAGCAGCCAACTAGGGGGCGGCTACACCTTC.

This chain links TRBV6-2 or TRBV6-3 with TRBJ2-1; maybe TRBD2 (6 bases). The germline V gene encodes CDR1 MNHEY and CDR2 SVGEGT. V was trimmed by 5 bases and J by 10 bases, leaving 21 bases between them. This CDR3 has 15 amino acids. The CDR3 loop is CASSLGIRLAGEQFF. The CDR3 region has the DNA TGTGCCAGCAGTCTAGGGATCAGGCTTGCGGGGGAGCAGTTCTTC.

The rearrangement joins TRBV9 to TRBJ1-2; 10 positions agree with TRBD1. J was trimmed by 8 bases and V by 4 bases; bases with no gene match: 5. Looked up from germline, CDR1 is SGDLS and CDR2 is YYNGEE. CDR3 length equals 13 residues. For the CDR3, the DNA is TGTGCCAGCAGCCTGGGGACAGGGGAGGGCTACACCTTC. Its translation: CASSLGTGEGYTF.

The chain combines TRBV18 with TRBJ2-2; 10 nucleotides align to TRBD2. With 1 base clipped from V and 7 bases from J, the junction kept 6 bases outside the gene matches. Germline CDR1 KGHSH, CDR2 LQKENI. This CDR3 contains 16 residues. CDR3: CASSPRGTSVSGELFF. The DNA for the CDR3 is TGTGCCAGCTCACCACGCGGGACTAGCGTTAGCGGGGAGCTGTTTTTT. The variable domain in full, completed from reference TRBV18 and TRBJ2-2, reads NAGVMQNPRHLVRRRGQEARLRCSPMKGHSHVYWYRQLPEEGLKFMVYLQKENIIDESGMPKERFSAEFPKEGPSILRIQQVVRGDSAAYFCASSPRGTSVSGELFFGEGSRLTVL.

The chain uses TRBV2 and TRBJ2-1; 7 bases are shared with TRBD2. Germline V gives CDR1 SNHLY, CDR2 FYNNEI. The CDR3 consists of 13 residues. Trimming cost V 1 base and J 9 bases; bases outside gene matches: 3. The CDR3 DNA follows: TGTGCCAGCAGTGAAGGACTAGCCAGTGAGCAGTTCTTC. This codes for CASSEGLASEQFF.

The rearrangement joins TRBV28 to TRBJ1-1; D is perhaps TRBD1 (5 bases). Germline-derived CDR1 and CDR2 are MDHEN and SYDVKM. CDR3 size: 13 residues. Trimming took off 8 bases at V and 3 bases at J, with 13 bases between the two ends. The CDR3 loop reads CASRGIWYTEAFF. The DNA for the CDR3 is TGTGCCAGCCGGGGGATTTGGTACACTGAAGCTTTCTTT.

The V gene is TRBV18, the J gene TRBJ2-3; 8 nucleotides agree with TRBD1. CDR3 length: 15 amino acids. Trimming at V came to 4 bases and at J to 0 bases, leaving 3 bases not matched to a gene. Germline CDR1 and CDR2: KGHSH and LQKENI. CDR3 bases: TGTGCCAGCTCACAGGGACAGGCTAGCACAGATACGCAGTATTTT. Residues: CASSQGQASTDTQYF.

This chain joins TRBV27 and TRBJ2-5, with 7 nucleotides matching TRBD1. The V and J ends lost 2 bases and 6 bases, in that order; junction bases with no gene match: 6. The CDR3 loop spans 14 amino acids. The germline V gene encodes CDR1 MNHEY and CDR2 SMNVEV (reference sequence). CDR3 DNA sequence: TGTGCCAGCAGTTTAAGAGGGGGCGTGAAGACCCAGTACTTC. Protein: CASSLRGGVKTQYF.